This TCR beta chain appears in the sequencing data of a study of cytomegalovirus exposure and HLA in healthy donors. Data came from immunoSEQ multiplex PCR; TCRdb stores just in-frame clones and leaves some out. The sample includes approximately 160,000 clones, roughly 90% of them seen just once. This receptor was taken from a woman aged 18-35 years in good health and CMV-seropositive. The sequenced sample consisted of PBMCs.

The CDR3 sequence: CASSSYQDSGFGYTF. As DNA, the CDR3 is TGCGCCAGCAGCTCATACCAGGACTCTGGGTTTGGCTACACCTTC. The V and J genes are TRBV5-1 and TRBJ1-2; D is unresolved. Trimming pared 3 bases from V and 7 bases from J, leaving 19 bases between. There are 15 residues in the CDR3. Germline lookup yields CDR1 SGHRS and CDR2 YFSETQ.